These 16 T cell receptor beta chains were sequenced from one sample in a study of human T cells and chemical hapten exposure. Time point: patch test 2, 6 weeks after DPC sensitization. Specified treatment: therapeutic diphenylcyclopropenone sensitization with weekly scalp DPC. TCRdb used MiXCR to reprocess the RACE reads, holding one entry per CDR3 protein. In the table there are 70,000 to 95,000 distinct CDR3 sequences, less than 8.5% of which are singletons. This sample comprised whole blood, obtained in connection with sensitization to the hapten diphenylcyclopropenone (DPC). Receptors were obtained from a woman aged 30 to 39 with alopecia areata. Some clones in this sample may be carry-over from other donors' samples.

This clonotype was picked up many times. V is TRBV29-1 and J is TRBJ2-1; 8 bases are shared with TRBD2. In germline, CDR1 is SQVTM, CDR2 ANQGSEA. Trimming at V came to 2 bases and at J to 8 bases, leaving 5 bases not matched to a gene. This CDR3 is built from 13 residues. The CDR3 region is CSVEKRGRYEQFF. Written as DNA, the CDR3 is TGCAGCGTTGAAAAGCGGGGGAGGTATGAGCAGTTCTTC.

This clonotype was counted at least ten times. This CDR3 is CASSFGAGNQPQHF. DNA for the CDR3: TGTGCCAGCAGTTTTGGGGCAGGGAATCAGCCCCAGCATTTT. The rearrangement links TRBV27 to TRBJ1-5, with D possibly being TRBD1 (5 bases). Trimming pared 3 bases from V and 4 bases from J, leaving 10 bases between. This CDR3 contains 14 residues. The V gene's germline CDR1 is MNHEY and CDR2 SMNVEV (reference sequence).

The sample holds many counts of this clonotype. The chain has TRBV5-6 and TRBJ2-1; TRBD1 agrees at 8 bases. Trimming at V came to 4 bases and at J to 12 bases, leaving 6 bases not matched to a gene. Germline V gives CDR1 SGHDT, CDR2 YYEEEE. The CDR3 loop spans 12 amino acids. The CDR3 DNA reads as TGTGCCAGCAGCCCTGACAGGGGCCTGCAGTTCTTC. Its protein is CASSPDRGLQFF.

This clonotype was recorded many times. The rearrangement links TRBV7-2 to TRBJ2-3; a possible D gene is TRBD1 (6 bases). This CDR3 is 16 amino acids long. V shed 1 base and J shed 2 bases, with 13 bases lying between them. CDR1 is SGHTA and CDR2 is FQGNSA in the germline V gene. This CDR3 is CASSLVGTFNTDTQYF. The CDR3 DNA is TGTGCCAGCAGCTTAGTAGGGACATTTAACACAGATACGCAGTATTTT.

This clonotype was detected only a few times. This rearrangement joins TRBV11-2 to TRBJ2-3, with unresolved D. The length of the CDR3 is 16 residues. V was clipped by 0 bases and J by 6 bases, with 16 bases between them. Looked up from germline, CDR1 is SGHAT and CDR2 is FQNNGV. The CDR3, as DNA: TGTGCCAGCAGCTTAGATGACACCCTTAGCCCCGATACGCAGTATTTT. This codes for CASSLDDTLSPDTQYF.

V usage is TRBV18 and J usage is TRBJ2-7; 11 nucleotides agree with TRBD1. CDR3 length: 16 residues. Germline V gene data show CDR1 as KGHSH and CDR2 as LQKENI. The J segment lost 3 bases and the V segment lost 1 base, leaving 5 bases of the junction unmatched. The CDR3 here is CASSPQPGTGGYEQYF. Here the CDR3 DNA reads TGTGCCAGCTCACCACAGCCAGGGACAGGGGGCTACGAGCAGTACTTC.

This clonotype occurred many times. The V gene is TRBV12-3 or TRBV12-4, the J gene TRBJ1-1; a weak D match, TRBD1 (5 bases). With 4 bases removed from V and 6 bases from J, the gap between germline ends came to 15 bases. CDR3 length: 14 amino acids. The CDR3 loop reads CASSYPTGGAEAFF. CDR3 sequence (DNA): TGTGCCAGCAGTTACCCCACAGGAGGGGCTGAAGCTTTCTTT.

This clonotype was recorded at least ten times. The chain joins TRBV18 to TRBJ2-3; TRBD1 aligns across 9 bases. CDR1 KGHSH and CDR2 LQKENI come from the germline V gene. This CDR3 is built from 14 residues. V dropped 4 bases and J dropped 6; count of bases not matched to a gene: 5. CDR3 protein: CASSRGTGSDTQYF. CDR3 coding DNA: TGTGCCAGCTCACGGGGGACAGGGTCGGATACGCAGTATTTT.

The chain has TRBV12-3 or TRBV12-4 and TRBJ1-1; no firm D call. The CDR3 is made up of 13 amino acids. V was clipped by 3 bases and J by 2 bases, with 7 bases between them. CDR3 residues: CASSFSGNTEAFF. The CDR3 DNA follows: TGTGCCAGCAGTTTCTCGGGCAACACTGAAGCTTTCTTT.

This sequence joins TRBV29-1 and TRBJ1-1; D perhaps matches TRBD1 (6 bases). Trimming cost V 7 bases and J 4 bases, with 10 bases left between them. This CDR3 is built from 11 residues. Per germline, CDR1 SQVTM and CDR2 ANQGSEA. The CDR3 loop reads CSGTDATEAFF. The DNA of the CDR3 is TGCAGCGGGACAGATGCCACTGAAGCTTTCTTT.

V and J are TRBV5-1 and TRBJ2-6, with a possible D match to TRBD1 (6 bases). Germline-derived CDR1 and CDR2 are SGHRS and YFSETQ. V lost 4 bases to trimming and J lost 0 bases, with 11 bases between them. CDR3 size: 16 residues. The CDR3 region is CASSPMDSSGANVLTF. The DNA for the CDR3 is TGCGCCAGCAGCCCGATGGACAGCTCTGGGGCCAACGTCCTGACTTTC.

The chain has TRBV3-1 and TRBJ2-5; the D is unclear. This CDR3 has 13 amino acids. V was cut by 4 bases and J by 5 bases, with 11 bases left in between. Germline V lookup: CDR1 LGHDT, CDR2 YNNKEL (reference sequence). The CDR3 is CASSLSNKETQYF. The CDR3 DNA reads TGTGCCAGCAGCCTCAGTAACAAGGAGACCCAGTACTTC.

The table lists this clonotype with many counts. The gene calls are TRBV2 and TRBJ2-7, with D tentatively TRBD2 (6 bases). The CDR3 covers 12 residues. Trimming shortened V by 8 bases and J by 2 bases, and 10 bases separated the two germline ends. The germline V gene has CDR1 SNHLY and CDR2 FYNNEI. CDR3 loop: CASRDSTYEQYF. CDR3 bases: TGTGCCAGCCGGGACTCAACCTACGAGCAGTACTTC.

This clonotype was seen more than once but under ten times. The chain combines TRBV7-3 with TRBJ2-1; TRBD2 agrees at 7 bases. Germline loops: CDR1 SGHTA, CDR2 FQGTGA. There are 15 residues in the CDR3. V shed 6 bases and J 4 bases; nucleotides not matched to a gene: 9. CDR3 residues: CASRLDSGPYNEQFF. In DNA, the CDR3 is TGTGCCAGCAGACTCGATAGCGGGCCATACAATGAGCAGTTCTTC.

In this sample, this clonotype turned up a few times. This chain links TRBV15 with TRBJ2-3, with 10 bases aligning to TRBD2. Germline CDR1 is LNHNV and CDR2 is YYDKDF (reference sequence). The V and J ends lost 4 bases and 2 bases, in that order; junction bases with no gene match: 9. This CDR3 is 17 amino acids long. Here the CDR3 reads CATSNMASGGPTDTQYF. The CDR3, as DNA: TGTGCCACCAGCAACATGGCTAGCGGGGGCCCCACAGATACGCAGTATTTT.

This clonotype was recorded a few times. This chain uses TRBV2 with TRBJ2-7; no definite D call. The germline V gene encodes CDR1 SNHLY and CDR2 FYNNEI. The V end was cut by 5 bases, the J end by 0 bases, with 5 bases between. The CDR3 loop spans 12 amino acids. CDR3 coding DNA: TGTGCCAGCAGTTCCTACTCCTACGAGCAGTACTTC. It translates to CASSSYSYEQYF.